This passage covers 4 T cell receptor beta chains from one sample sequenced in a study of shared clonotypes between healthy human individuals. Repertoires were generated with immunoSEQ multiplex PCR, while TCRdb's copy carries only in-frame clones and drops some. Counted here are around 980,000 clones, approximately 80% occurring once; the ten biggest clones make up more than 0.55%. The sequencing input was memory CD4+ T cells from PBMCs. Stated subset: CD45RA-negative fraction. All receptors come from a man aged 18-30 years in good health. Some clones in this sample may be carry-over from other donors' samples.

The chain has TRBV28 and TRBJ1-5; 7 positions match TRBD1. The CDR3 loop spans 14 amino acids. Trimming cost V 3 bases and J 2 bases; bases outside gene matches: 1. Germline loops: CDR1 MDHEN, CDR2 SYDVKM. The CDR3 sequence is CASSFGQGNQPQHF. For the CDR3, the DNA is TGTGCCAGCAGTTTCGGACAGGGCAATCAGCCCCAGCATTTT.

This chain connects TRBV15 to TRBJ2-1, with D unresolved. This CDR3 contains 12 residues. Trimming pared 5 bases from V and 7 bases from J, leaving 9 bases between. From germline, CDR1 is LNHNV and CDR2 YYDKDF (reference sequence). This CDR3 reads CATSARLNEQFF. In DNA form, the CDR3 reads TGTGCCACCAGCGCCCGACTTAATGAGCAGTTCTTC.

The chain has TRBV5-6 and TRBJ2-4; 7 nucleotides line up with TRBD1. The germline CDR1 and CDR2 sequences are SGHDT and YYEEEE. After removal of 6 bases from V and 5 bases from J, the junction contained 5 bases not matched to a gene. The CDR3 has 13 residues. The CDR3 DNA follows: TGTGCCAGCACCCGGGACAGAGAAAACATTCAGTACTTC. Protein sequence: CASTRDRENIQYF.

On this clone: In the same sample, other DNA sequences code for this CDR3. The chain has TRBV18 and TRBJ1-1, with D hard to call. Per germline, CDR1 KGHSH and CDR2 LQKENI. This CDR3 comprises 13 residues. V dropped 3 bases and J dropped 1 base, with 6 bases sitting between them. Here the CDR3 reads CASSPLGNTEAFF. The CDR3 coding sequence is TGTGCCAGCTCACCCTTAGGGAACACTGAAGCTTTCTTT.